The text below deals with one T cell receptor (beta chain). The clone's antigen remains unknown. Base quality data are lacking; no much larger clone is found one base away. The library came from the immunoSEQ multiplex PCR assay. Held by TCRdb, this immuneACCESS table contains in-frame sequences only and omits some clones. Under half of the omission traces to an unresolved V gene where checked; the cause of the rest is unknown. For this sample there are nearly 5,500 clones; 85% appear just once. The leading ten clones occupy roughly 9.7% of the sample. Measured from the cysteine to the phenylalanine, the CDR3 is 12 residues long. Just the 36-base CDR3 DNA is kept, in frame starting at base 1. CDR1 and CDR2, per the germline V gene, are MDHEN and SYDVKM. The trim is 2 bases for V and 0 bases for J, with a gap of 1 base between the germline ends. Repertoires were sampled repeatedly over the course of chemoradiotherapy, so clonal expansion could be followed in the tumor microenvironment.

This record comes from a study of chemoradiotherapy in HPV16-positive cancers (dated 2022 in TCRdb). The study in broad terms: Functional T-cell assays on cells from a couple of HPV16-positive patients defined candidate HPV-specific T-cell clones and common TCR motifs. Next, the candidate HPV-specific TCRs and motifs were followed in TCR repertoires from roughly 90 patients with HPV-related cancers. Whether T-cell immunity against the HPV oncoproteins E6 and E7 changes during chemoradiotherapy and whether survival is affected by this immunity were examined in the study. What the research found in general, with its limitations: The survival association was reported for HPV16-positive patients, and the functional definition of HPV-specific T cells was derived from only a couple of HPV16-positive patients. Improved recurrence-free survival in HPV16-positive patients was associated with expansion of HPV-responsive T cells during chemoradiotherapy. Expansion of candidate HPV-specific clones and E7-related TCR motifs was observed in the tumor microenvironment during treatment, whereas no such expansion was observed for non-HPV-specific T cells.

The starting material was tumor tissue, obtained from a patient who underwent chemoradiotherapy. This clonotype originated in a human donor with HPV-associated anogenital cancer. The rearrangement joined TRBV28 to TRBJ1-1; the D gene cannot be resolved reliably. The CDR3 has the sequence CASSLMNTEAFF. The bases are TGTGCCAGCAGTTTAATGAACACTGAAGCTTTCTTT.